Each of the 15 T cell receptor beta chains below was sequenced from the same sample in a study of CXCR3-negative and CXCR3-positive naive CD8 T cells. UMI labels and 5' RACE were used to prepare the TRB cDNA libraries. TCRdb re-called the 5' RACE reads and shows each CDR3 protein once, DNA omitted. The sample has tens of thousands of distinct CDR3 sequences. Sequenced: memory CD8+ T cells from blood. The receptors come from a human donor in good health. Some clones in this sample may be carry-over from other donors' samples.

J is TRBJ2-2 and V is TRBV20-1; checking the TCRdb D call of TRBD1 is not possible without DNA. The CDR3 sequence is 13 residues long. Germline CDR1 and CDR2: DFQATT and SNEGSKA (reference sequence). CDR3 protein: CSATGVNTGELFF.

This rearrangement joins TRBV20-1 to TRBJ2-3. The CDR3 loop spans 13 amino acids. Germline V CDR1 and CDR2: DFQATT, SNEGSKA (reference sequence). Here the CDR3 reads CSARGNPHDTQYF.

The chain links TRBV13 to TRBJ1-2. Germline assignment: CDR1 PRHDT and CDR2 FYEKMQ (reference sequence). The CDR3 loop spans 13 amino acids. This chain's CDR3 is CASSLVTQVGYTF.

The chain couples TRBV5-5 to TRBJ2-7; TCRdb indicates TRBD1, and absent DNA this call remains unverified. The CDR3 is made up of 13 amino acids. Germline CDR1 and CDR2: SGHKS and YYEKEE (reference sequence). The chain's CDR3 is CASSLTGFYEQYF.

This chain joins TRBV20-1 and TRBJ2-1; TCRdb's D gene call, TRBD1, goes unchecked for lack of DNA. Germline CDR1 and CDR2: DFQATT and SNEGSKA (reference sequence). The CDR3 spans 14 residues. The chain's CDR3 is CSAQKGGDYNEQFF.

J is TRBJ2-1 and V is TRBV29-1. The CDR3 covers 16 residues. Germline CDR1 is SQVTM and CDR2 is ANQGSEA. The CDR3 is CSVEEGSTSSYNEQFF.

V and J are TRBV28 and TRBJ2-5. Germline V lookup: CDR1 MDHEN, CDR2 SYDVKM. The CDR3 extends over 15 amino acids. The CDR3 reads CASSSLRRRQETQYF.

The chain combines TRBV28 with TRBJ2-2; TCRdb's D call of TRBD2 is untestable without DNA. This CDR3 is 15 amino acids long. CDR1 and CDR2 (germline): MDHEN, SYDVKM. This chain's CDR3 is CASSLWGRNTGELFF.

This chain joins TRBV29-1 and TRBJ2-1; TCRdb outputs TRBD1, but without DNA this stays unchecked. The germline V gene encodes CDR1 SQVTM and CDR2 ANQGSEA. The CDR3 has 13 residues. The CDR3 spells CSVGQGAADEQFF.

The chain links TRBV29-1 to TRBJ1-2; TCRdb designates TRBD1, a call that cannot be tested without DNA. This CDR3 is built from 13 residues. The germline V gene encodes CDR1 SQVTM and CDR2 ANQGSEA. The CDR3: CSVPRAGHYGYTF.

This chain connects TRBV30 to TRBJ2-1; TCRdb selects TRBD2, and the lack of DNA leaves this call unchecked. Germline CDR1 and CDR2: GTSNPN and SVGIG (reference sequence). CDR3 length equals 13 residues. This CDR3 is CAWKIAGDNEQFF.

V gene TRBV29-1 combines with J gene TRBJ2-7; the TCRdb D gene call, TRBD1, has no DNA to confirm it. Germline V gives CDR1 SQVTM, CDR2 ANQGSEA. The CDR3 consists of 13 residues. CDR3 loop: CSVWGGVSYEQYF.

The CDR3 region is CSVEIYRVVTEAFF. The V call is TRBV29-1, the J call TRBJ1-1; absent DNA, TCRdb's TRBD1 call cannot be checked. The CDR3 sequence is 14 residues long. Germline CDR1 reads SQVTM; CDR2 reads ANQGSEA.

The V and J genes are TRBV7-9 and TRBJ2-5. Germline assignment: CDR1 SEHNR and CDR2 FQNEAQ (reference sequence). There are 13 residues in the CDR3. The CDR3 loop reads CASSLPYQETQYF. Using reference TRBV7-9 and TRBJ2-5 for the parts outside the CDR3, the full variable domain is DTGVSQNPRHKITKRGQNVTFRCDPISEHNRLYWYRQTLGQGPEFLTYFQNEAQLEKSRLLSDRFSAERPKGSFSTLEIQRTEQGDSAMYLCASSLPYQETQYFGPGTRLLVL.

The rearrangement links TRBV7-2 to TRBJ2-1; TCRdb lists TRBD1, though no DNA is available to test this call. Germline loops: CDR1 SGHTA, CDR2 FQGNSA. The CDR3 consists of 16 residues. CDR3 region: CASSWVGGQGYNEQFF.